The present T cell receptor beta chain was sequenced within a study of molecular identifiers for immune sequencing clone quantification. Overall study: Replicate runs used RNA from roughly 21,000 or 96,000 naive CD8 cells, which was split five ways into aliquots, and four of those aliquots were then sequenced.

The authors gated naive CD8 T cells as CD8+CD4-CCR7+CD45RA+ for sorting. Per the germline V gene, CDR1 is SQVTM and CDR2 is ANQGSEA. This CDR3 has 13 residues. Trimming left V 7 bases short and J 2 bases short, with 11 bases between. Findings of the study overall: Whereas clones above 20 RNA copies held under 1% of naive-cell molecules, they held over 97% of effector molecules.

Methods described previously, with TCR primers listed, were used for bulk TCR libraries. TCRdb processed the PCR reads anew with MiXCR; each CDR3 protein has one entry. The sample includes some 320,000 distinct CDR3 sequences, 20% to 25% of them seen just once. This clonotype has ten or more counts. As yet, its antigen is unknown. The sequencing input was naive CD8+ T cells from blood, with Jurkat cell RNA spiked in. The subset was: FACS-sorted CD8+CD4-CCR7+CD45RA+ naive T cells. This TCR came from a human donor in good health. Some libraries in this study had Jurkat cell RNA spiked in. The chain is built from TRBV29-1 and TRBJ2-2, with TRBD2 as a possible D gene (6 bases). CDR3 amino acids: CSGSAGNTGELFF. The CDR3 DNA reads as TGCAGCGGAAGTGCGGGAAACACCGGGGAGCTGTTTTTT.